This T cell receptor (beta chain) is from a study of CD4 and CD8 cells across lung adenocarcinoma regions. From the PCR reads, TCRdb called clonotypes with MiXCR, one entry per CDR3 protein. Altogether some 7,200 distinct CDR3 sequences are present, roughly 56% being singletons, with the ten largest covering under 25%. Samples came from patients with localized non-small cell lung adenocarcinoma. Sequences were obtained from CD4+ T cells from the center of a lung tumor. The clonotype originates from a female donor with lung adenocarcinoma. The CD4 and CD8 labels of this study may be unreliable.

In DNA form, the CDR3 reads TGTGCCAGCTCTGGGGGGGCAGGCGGCCACTATGGCTACACCTTC. Its translation is CASSGGAGGHYGYTF. The V and J genes are TRBV6-1 and TRBJ1-2, with D perhaps matching TRBD1 (6 bases). The V and J ends lost 8 bases and 3 bases respectively, with 19 bases between them. The CDR3 sequence is 15 residues long. From germline, CDR1 is MNHNS and CDR2 SASEGT.